The rows below give T cell receptor beta chains drawn from one sample of a study of tumor T cells in aggressive B-cell lymphoma. Using immunoSEQ multiplex PCR, the repertoire was profiled, and TCRdb retains in-frame clones only, with some absent. The sample lists under 6,500 clones, 94% occurring once. Sequences were obtained from tumor tissue. These receptors came from an adult with diffuse large B cell lymphoma. Both conserved end residues are part of each CDR3. A D gene is named only where the DNA matches it firmly. Size values are once, few and many counts, or a class for expanded clones, and some rows have none.

clone size: NA; V gene: TRBV6-5; J gene: TRBJ2-1; D gene: NA; CDR3 DNA: TGTGCCAGCAGAAGGGATGGGGTGGAGGAGTTCTTC; CDR3 protein: CASRRDGVEEFF
clone size: NA; V gene: TRBV5-1; J gene: TRBJ1-6; D gene: NA; CDR3 DNA: TGCGCCAGCAGCTCTAGGTATCAGAATTCACCCCTCCACTTT; CDR3 protein: CASSSRYQNSPLHF
clone size: NA; V gene: TRBV14; J gene: TRBJ2-2; D gene: TRBD2; CDR3 DNA: TGTGCCAGCAGCTCGGGACTAACCACCGGGGAGCTGTTTTTT; CDR3 protein: CASSSGLTTGELFF
clone size: NA; V gene: TRBV10-2; J gene: TRBJ1-2; D gene: TRBD1; CDR3 DNA: TGCGCCAGCAGTGCTTTTAACCCGGGACAGGAGGACGGCTACACCTTC; CDR3 protein: CASSAFNPGQEDGYTF
clone size: NA; V gene: TRBV7-2; J gene: TRBJ2-6; D gene: NA; CDR3 DNA: TGTGCCAGCAGCTTTGAAGCGGAATTCGATATCTCTGGGGCCAACGTCCTGACTTTC; CDR3 protein: CASSFEAEFDISGANVLTF
clone size: NA; V gene: TRBV4-2; J gene: TRBJ1-2; D gene: TRBD1; CDR3 DNA: TGTGCCAGCAGCCAAGATCCAGGGGGCGAATACTATGGCTACACCTTC; CDR3 protein: CASSQDPGGEYYGYTF
clone size: NA; V gene: TRBV7-2; J gene: TRBJ2-1; D gene: NA; CDR3 DNA: TGTGCCAGCAGCTTCATCAATGAGCAGTTCTTC; CDR3 protein: CASSFINEQFF
clone size: NA; V gene: TRBV9; J gene: TRBJ2-1; D gene: TRBD2; CDR3 DNA: TGTGCCAGCAGCGAGGGACTAGCGGGCTACAATGAGCAGTTCTTC; CDR3 protein: CASSEGLAGYNEQFF
clone size: NA; V gene: TRBV19; J gene: TRBJ2-5; D gene: NA; CDR3 DNA: TGTGCCAGTAGTACCTCCTCGGAGATTAGCTTGGGAGAGACCCAGTACTTC; CDR3 protein: CASSTSSEISLGETQYF
clone size: NA; V gene: TRBV18; J gene: TRBJ2-7; D gene: TRBD1; CDR3 DNA: TGTGCCAGCTCACCATGGTCAGGGGGCTCCTACGAGCAGTACTTC; CDR3 protein: CASSPWSGGSYEQYF
clone size: few; V gene: TRBV21-1; J gene: TRBJ1-6; D gene: NA; CDR3 DNA: TGTGCCAGCAGCAAAGTTGAGGGATCTCTACTTAATTCACCCCTCCACTTT; CDR3 protein: CASSKVEGSLLNSPLHF
clone size: once; V gene: TRBV4-3; J gene: TRBJ2-3; D gene: NA; CDR3 DNA: TGCGCCAGCAGCCAAGATGGCCTAGCTAAGGCAGATACGCAGTATTTT; CDR3 protein: CASSQDGLAKADTQYF
clone size: once; V gene: TRBV9; J gene: TRBJ2-3; D gene: NA; CDR3 DNA: TGTGCCAGCAGCGAGGAGCCAACTAGCACAGATACGCAGTATTTT; CDR3 protein: CASSEEPTSTDTQYF
clone size: few; V gene: TRBV7-3; J gene: TRBJ2-1; D gene: NA; CDR3 DNA: TGTGCCAGCAGCTTGGGCGGGATGAACAATGAGCAGTTCTTC; CDR3 protein: CASSLGGMNNEQFF
clone size: NA; V gene: TRBV7-6; J gene: TRBJ2-1; D gene: TRBD2; CDR3 DNA: TGTGCCAGCAGCTTAGAAGGCGGGAGCTCCTACAATGAGCAGCTCTTC; CDR3 protein: CASSLEGGSSYNEQLF
clone size: once; V gene: TRBV27; J gene: TRBJ2-2; D gene: NA; CDR3 DNA: TGTGCCAGCAGTTTCCAGATCACCGGGGAGCTGTTTTTT; CDR3 protein: CASSFQITGELFF
clone size: NA; V gene: TRBV7-9; J gene: TRBJ1-1; D gene: NA; CDR3 DNA: TGTGCCAGCAGCCTTCCGGGGGTGGGCACTGAAGCTTTCTTT; CDR3 protein: CASSLPGVGTEAFF